The source of this T cell receptor (beta chain) is a study of identical twins. The germline CDR1 and CDR2 sequences are KGHSH and LQKENI. Trimming took off 1 base at V and 0 bases at J, with 9 bases between the two ends. This CDR3 region has 15 residues. TCRdb re-called the 5' RACE reads with MiXCR, one entry per CDR3 protein. The table has approximately 1.8 million distinct CDR3 sequences, less than 40% seen once; the top ten hold 0.25% to 0.3%. Sequenced material: cord blood. This clonotype was obtained from a newborn girl in good health. The chain couples TRBV18 to TRBJ1-2; a weak D match, TRBD1 (6 bases). CDR3 bases: TGTGCCAGCTCACCACTGACAGGATCTAACTATGGCTACACCTTC. It codes for CASSPLTGSNYGYTF.